This T cell receptor beta chain emerged from a study of cytomegalovirus exposure and HLA in healthy donors. Study overall: The early release's HLA-typed donors yielded 65 million to 85 million unique TCRs. Study-wide results and limits: In a later analysis, specific HLA alleles were associated with some 16,000 TCR beta sequences at a 0.05 false discovery rate. In an earlier analysis, about 87% or about 30%: the productive usage of most TCR beta V segments. Across donors, presence/absence analyses took sequencing depth to be roughly uniform.

CDR1 is SGHTA and CDR2 is FQGNSA in the germline V gene. The V and J ends lost 6 bases and 1 base, in that order; junction bases with no gene match: 9. This CDR3 is 15 amino acids long. In regard to this clone: Its antigen remains unknown.

Use of 60 Vbeta and 13 Jbeta primers characterized the PCR. Libraries were prepared by immunoSEQ multiplex PCR; TCRdb keeps only in-frame clonotypes and omits some of them. The table includes 150,000 to 200,000 clones, around 85% detected once. This sequence originates from a man over 45 in good health and CMV-seronegative. The J gene is TRBJ2-7, the V gene TRBV7-2; 7 bases align to TRBD1. Material for sequencing was PBMCs. The CDR3 reads CASRGTGTVSYEQYF. The CDR3 nucleotides are TGTGCCAGCAGGGGTACCGGGACAGTATCCTACGAGCAGTACTTC.